A selection of T cell receptor beta chains follows, all from one sample in a study of T cell responses to AZD1222 COVID-19 vaccine. Profiling relied on immunoSEQ multiplex PCR, and the TCRdb table lists in-frame clones only, not all of them. The sample holds some 130,000 clones; about 85% are singletons and the top ten take approximately 2.4%. The sequencing here drew on peripheral blood, taken on day 0 of AZD1222 vaccination. Receptors originate from an adult in good health. Each CDR3 is given with its conserved first and last residue. Each record gives: clone size, V gene, CDR3 length, J gene, D gene, CDR3 protein, CDR3 DNA. A D gene is named only where the DNA matches it firmly. Size tells how often a clone was seen (once, few, many) or the class of an expanded clone, and some rows leave it out.

>NA|TRBV6-5|11|TRBJ2-7|TRBD1
CASARQGEQYF
TGTGCCAGCGCCAGACAGGGAGAGCAGTACTTC
>few|TRBV5-1|14|TRBJ2-3|NA
CASSLEGGPDTQYF
TGCGCCAGCAGCTTGGAGGGGGGACCAGATACGCAGTATTTT
>NA|TRBV30|13|TRBJ1-2|TRBD1
CAWRDRTNYGYTF
TGTGCCTGGAGGGACAGGACTAACTATGGCTACACCTTC
>NA|TRBV3-1/TRBV3-2|14|TRBJ2-7|NA
CASSRGGGPYEQYF
TGTGCCAGCAGCCGTGGAGGGGGGCCCTACGAGCAGTACTTC
>NA|TRBV15|14|TRBJ1-1|NA
CATSREQGNTEAFF
TGTGCCACCAGCAGAGAACAGGGTAACACTGAAGCTTTCTTT
>once|TRBV5-1|19|TRBJ2-3|TRBD2
CASSTGLAGGTPSTDTQYF
TGCGCCAGCAGCACGGGACTAGCGGGAGGAACTCCTAGCACAGATACGCAGTATTTT
>NA|TRBV19|14|TRBJ2-5|NA
CASSLSAWGETQYF
TGTGCCAGTAGCTTATCGGCCTGGGGGGAGACCCAGTACTTC
>NA|TRBV9|16|TRBJ2-5|NA
CASSAHGLVGQETQYF
TGTGCCAGCAGCGCCCACGGGTTGGTGGGCCAAGAGACCCAGTACTTC
>once|TRBV18|14|TRBJ1-3|NA
CASSPVSSGNTIYF
TGTGCCAGCTCACCAGTTAGCTCTGGAAACACCATATATTTT
>NA|TRBV24-1|13|TRBJ1-2|NA
CATSDTGRGGYTF
TGTGCCACCAGTGACACAGGGAGGGGTGGCTACACCTTC
>NA|TRBV18|14|TRBJ1-6|NA
CASSPREINSPLHF
TGTGCCAGCTCACCAAGGGAAATTAATTCACCCCTCCACTTT
>NA|TRBV5-1|15|TRBJ2-3|NA
CASSLESGLLDTQYF
TGCGCCAGCAGCTTGGAATCGGGACTTCTAGATACGCAGTATTTT
>NA|TRBV28|16|TRBJ1-2|NA
CASTSPTIPDNYGYTF
TGTGCCAGCACTTCCCCCACGATTCCCGATAACTATGGCTACACCTTC
>NA|TRBV6-5|14|TRBJ1-4|NA
CASSYRGNNEKLFF
TGTGCCAGCAGTTACAGGGGAAATAATGAAAAACTGTTTTTT
>NA|TRBV29-1|10|TRBJ1-4|NA
CSVGGEKLFF
TGCAGCGTTGGCGGAGAAAAACTGTTTTTT
>NA|TRBV29-1|14|TRBJ1-1|TRBD1
CSGGQGAWNTEAFF
TGCAGCGGCGGACAGGGGGCCTGGAACACTGAAGCTTTCTTT
>NA|TRBV6-5|13|TRBJ1-1|NA
CASRQYGGVEAFF
TGTGCCAGCAGACAGTACGGGGGAGTTGAAGCTTTCTTT
>NA|TRBV29-1|13|TRBJ2-3|NA
CSVEQGQRGTQYF
TGCAGCGTCGAACAGGGCCAGCGGGGTACGCAGTATTTT
>NA|TRBV18|15|TRBJ1-2|NA
CASSTGRDTLGAYTF
TGTGCCAGCTCAACGGGACGGGACACTTTAGGAGCTTACACCTTC
>NA|TRBV27|16|TRBJ1-1|NA
CASSLIPGRGNTEAFF
TGTGCCAGCAGTTTGATTCCGGGACGGGGGAACACTGAAGCTTTCTTT
>NA|TRBV9|16|TRBJ1-1|NA
CASSVGGERGNTEAFF
TGTGCCAGCAGCGTAGGGGGGGAACGTGGGAACACTGAAGCTTTCTTT
>NA|TRBV20-1|13|TRBJ1-2|TRBD1
CSASFETGGGYTF
TGCAGTGCTAGTTTCGAGACAGGGGGTGGCTACACCTTC
>NA|TRBV6-5|14|TRBJ2-2|TRBD1
CASVTGTAAGELFF
TGTGCCAGCGTTACAGGGACAGCGGCCGGGGAGCTGTTTTTT
>NA|TRBV5-1|15|TRBJ1-4|NA
CASSLGAGRYEKLFF
TGCGCCAGCAGCTTGGGCGCAGGGAGGTACGAAAAACTGTTTTTT
>NA|TRBV18|17|TRBJ2-6|TRBD2
CASSRAGRDSGANVLTF
TGTGCCAGCTCACGCGCCGGGAGGGACTCTGGGGCCAACGTCCTGACTTTC
>NA|TRBV7-9|13|TRBJ2-7|NA
CASSIKGLYEQYF
TGTGCCAGCAGCATCAAGGGCTTGTACGAGCAGTACTTC
>once|TRBV3-1/TRBV3-2|12|TRBJ1-1|TRBD1
CASSPQGGEAFF
TGTGCCAGCAGCCCTCAGGGGGGAGAAGCTTTCTTT
>NA|TRBV10-2|13|TRBJ2-1|TRBD1
CASTRTGLDRRFF
TGCGCCAGCACCCGGACAGGCCTGGACCGTCGGTTCTTC
>NA|TRBV30|15|TRBJ1-3|NA
CAWGGGVSAGNTIYF
TGTGCCTGGGGTGGTGGGGTCAGCGCCGGAAACACCATATATTTT
>few|TRBV2|15|TRBJ1-6|TRBD1
CASSPTGADNSPLHF
TGTGCCAGCTCCCCTACAGGGGCGGATAATTCACCCCTCCACTTT
>NA|TRBV5-1|19|TRBJ1-1|TRBD1
CASSLSKRGQGAGATEAFF
TGCGCCAGCAGCTTGAGTAAGAGGGGACAGGGGGCCGGAGCCACTGAAGCTTTCTTT
>NA|TRBV5-6|14|TRBJ1-2|TRBD1
CASSLGQGGYGYTF
TGTGCCAGCAGCTTGGGACAGGGAGGCTATGGCTACACCTTC
>NA|TRBV2|13|TRBJ1-1|NA
CASSGGRNTEAFF
TGTGCCAGCAGTGGGGGACGGAACACTGAAGCTTTCTTT
>NA|TRBV7-2|15|TRBJ2-1|TRBD2
CASSVLAGGYNEQFF
TGTGCCAGCAGCGTACTAGCGGGAGGGTACAATGAGCAGTTCTTC
>NA|TRBV5-1|14|TRBJ1-1|NA
CASSLNTGNTEAFF
TGCGCCAGCAGCTTGAACACTGGGAACACTGAAGCTTTCTTT
>few|TRBV2|11|TRBJ1-2|NA
CASSEWAGPTF
TGTGCCAGCAGTGAGTGGGCAGGCCCTACCTTC
>NA|TRBV19|15|TRBJ2-1|TRBD2
CASSIPRTSYNEQFF
TGTGCCAGTAGTATTCCCCGGACTAGCTACAATGAGCAGTTCTTC
>NA|TRBV19|13|TRBJ1-2|NA
CASARGARYGYTF
TGTGCCAGCGCTCGGGGGGCTAGATATGGCTACACCTTC
>few|TRBV19|13|TRBJ1-1|NA
CASIPRVNTEAFF
TGTGCCAGTATTCCCCGGGTGAACACTGAAGCTTTCTTT
>few|TRBV2|16|TRBJ1-5|NA
CASSEWGQYSNQPQHF
TGTGCCAGCAGTGAATGGGGCCAGTATAGCAATCAGCCCCAGCATTTT
>NA|TRBV28|14|TRBJ2-3|NA
CASSSDSSTDTQYF
TGTGCCAGCAGTTCCGACAGTTCCACAGATACGCAGTATTTT
>NA|TRBV19|14|TRBJ1-5|NA
CASRGKGPNQPQHF
TGTGCCAGTAGAGGAAAGGGTCCTAATCAGCCCCAGCATTTT
>NA|TRBV9|15|TRBJ1-2|TRBD1
CASSVAETGKYGYTF
TGTGCCAGCAGCGTAGCCGAGACAGGGAAGTATGGCTACACCTTC
>once|TRBV18|16|TRBJ2-2|NA
CASSPPEYGGTGELFF
TGTGCCAGCTCACCACCAGAATATGGAGGCACCGGGGAGCTGTTTTTT
>once|TRBV5-1|14|TRBJ2-3|NA
CASTPGGSTDTQYF
TGCGCCAGCACCCCCGGAGGGAGCACAGATACGCAGTATTTT
>NA|TRBV7-2|14|TRBJ1-5|NA
CASSLWTGGQPQHF
TGTGCCAGCAGCTTATGGACCGGCGGGCAGCCCCAGCATTTT
>few|TRBV27|15|TRBJ1-4|NA
CASTGRAETNEKLFF
TGTGCCAGCACCGGGCGGGCGGAAACTAATGAAAAACTGTTTTTT
>NA|TRBV28|16|TRBJ1-5|NA
CASSFAGTYSNQPQHF
TGTGCCAGCAGTTTCGCGGGGACTTATAGCAATCAGCCCCAGCATTTT
>NA|TRBV2|20|TRBJ2-3|TRBD2
CASSEFFSGGLAGGADTQYF
TGTGCCAGCAGTGAATTTTTTTCCGGGGGACTAGCGGGAGGGGCAGATACGCAGTATTTT
>NA|TRBV7-6|17|TRBJ2-1|TRBD2
CASSLAVAGDFYNEQFF
TGTGCCAGCAGCTTAGCGGTAGCGGGAGACTTCTACAATGAGCAGTTCTTC
>NA|TRBV16|13|TRBJ2-3|NA
CASSPSSTDTQYF
TGTGCCAGCAGCCCTTCTAGCACAGATACGCAGTATTTT
>few|TRBV6-5|15|TRBJ1-5|TRBD1
CASASLAGGPQPQHF
TGTGCCAGCGCCTCACTAGCAGGGGGGCCGCAGCCCCAGCATTTT
>NA|TRBV6-1|13|TRBJ1-6|NA
CASSESPNSPLHF
TGTGCCAGCAGTGAAAGCCCGAATTCACCCCTCCACTTT
>NA|TRBV27|17|TRBJ1-5|NA
CASSPRGGALSNQPQHF
TGTGCCAGCAGTCCTAGGGGGGGGGCGCTGAGCAATCAGCCCCAGCATTTT
>few|TRBV6-5|14|TRBJ1-3|NA
CASRGRQVGNTIYF
TGTGCCAGCAGAGGGCGGCAGGTCGGAAACACCATATATTTT
>NA|TRBV3-1/TRBV3-2|13|TRBJ1-1|TRBD1
CASSQQGVTEAFF
TGTGCCAGCAGCCAGCAGGGGGTCACTGAAGCTTTCTTT
>NA|TRBV5-1|14|TRBJ2-7|NA
CASSLVPDAYEQYF
TGCGCCAGCAGCTTGGTTCCGGACGCCTACGAGCAGTACTTC
>NA|TRBV7-9|12|TRBJ2-1|TRBD1
CASSHRGQEQFF
TGTGCCAGCAGCCACAGGGGGCAGGAGCAGTTCTTC
>NA|TRBV10-3|15|TRBJ2-1|NA
CAISGAGGQNNEQFF
TGTGCCATCAGTGGGGCCGGAGGACAGAACAATGAGCAGTTCTTC
>NA|TRBV5-4|15|TRBJ2-1|NA
CASSLEASSYNEQFF
TGTGCCAGCAGCTTGGAGGCTAGCTCCTACAATGAGCAGTTCTTC